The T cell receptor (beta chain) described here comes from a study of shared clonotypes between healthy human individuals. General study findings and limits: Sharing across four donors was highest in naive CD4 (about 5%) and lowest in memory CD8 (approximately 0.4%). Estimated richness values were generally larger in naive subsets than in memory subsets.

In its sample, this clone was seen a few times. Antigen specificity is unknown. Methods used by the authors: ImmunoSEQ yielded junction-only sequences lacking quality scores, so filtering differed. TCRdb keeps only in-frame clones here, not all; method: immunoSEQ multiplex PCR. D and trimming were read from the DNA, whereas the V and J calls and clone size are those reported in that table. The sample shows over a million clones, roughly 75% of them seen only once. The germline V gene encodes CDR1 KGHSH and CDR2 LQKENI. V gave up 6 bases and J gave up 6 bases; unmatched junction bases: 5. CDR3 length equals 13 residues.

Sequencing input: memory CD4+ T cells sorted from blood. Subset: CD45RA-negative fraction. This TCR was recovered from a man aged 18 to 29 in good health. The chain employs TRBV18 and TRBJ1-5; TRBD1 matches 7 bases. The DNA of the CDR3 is TGTGCCAGCTCCCCAACAGGGGCTCAGCCCCAGCATTTT. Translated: CASSPTGAQPQHF.